These T cell receptor beta chains were read from a single sample in a study of shared clonotypes between healthy human individuals. Generated by immunoSEQ multiplex PCR, the TCRdb table keeps only in-frame clones and is missing some. The sample lists 1,500,000 or so clones, over 95% occurring once. Sequenced sample: naive CD4+ T cells sorted from blood. All receptors derive from a man aged 30-40 years in good health. Both conserved end residues are part of each CDR3. Each record gives: D gene, V gene, J gene, clone size, CDR3 protein, CDR3 DNA. D genes are given only for firm matches. Size is stated for part of the rows, as once, few or many counts, or as a class when the clone is expanded.

D: .; V: TRBV5-1; J: TRBJ2-7; size: .; CDR3: CASSWELDFNYEQYF; DNA: TGCGCCAGCAGCTGGGAGTTGGACTTCAACTACGAGCAGTACTTC
D: TRBD1; V: TRBV28; J: TRBJ2-7; size: .; CDR3: CASFNTGQGKIEQYF; DNA: TGTGCCAGCTTTAACACGGGACAGGGGAAGATCGAGCAGTACTTC
D: TRBD1; V: TRBV4-1; J: TRBJ2-5; size: .; CDR3: CASSQRTGEETQYF; DNA: TGCGCCAGCAGCCAACGGACAGGGGAAGAGACCCAGTACTTC
D: .; V: TRBV9; J: TRBJ2-1; size: .; CDR3: CASSVVGGMYNEQFF; DNA: TGTGCCAGCAGCGTAGTCGGCGGGATGTACAATGAGCAGTTCTTC
D: TRBD2; V: TRBV25-1; J: TRBJ2-3; size: .; CDR3: CASSDPSAGGDTQYF; DNA: TGTGCCAGCAGTGATCCATCGGCGGGAGGGGATACGCAGTATTTT
D: TRBD1; V: TRBV29-1; J: TRBJ2-5; size: .; CDR3: CSVRGRRNQETQYF; DNA: TGCAGCGTTAGGGGGCGAAGGAACCAAGAGACCCAGTACTTC
D: .; V: TRBV5-4; J: TRBJ2-1; size: .; CDR3: CASSYPTGREQFF; DNA: TGTGCCAGCAGCTACCCCACGGGGCGGGAGCAGTTCTTC
D: TRBD1; V: TRBV27; J: TRBJ1-5; size: .; CDR3: CASSRWAGGSNQPQHF; DNA: TGTGCCAGTTCCCGTTGGGCAGGGGGATCCAATCAGCCCCAGCATTTT
D: .; V: TRBV9; J: TRBJ2-2; size: .; CDR3: CASSVGNSRVTGELFF; DNA: TGTGCCAGCAGCGTAGGGAATTCAAGAGTCACCGGGGAGCTGTTTTTT
D: .; V: TRBV6-5; J: TRBJ2-7; size: .; CDR3: CASSSRGGKQYF; DNA: TGTGCCAGCAGTTCGAGGGGTGGAAAGCAGTACTTC
D: .; V: TRBV2; J: TRBJ1-1; size: .; CDR3: CASTPGAGYYTEAFF; DNA: TGTGCCAGCACCCCAGGGGCAGGGTATTACACTGAAGCTTTCTTT
D: .; V: TRBV5-1; J: TRBJ1-3; size: .; CDR3: CASSLGGIAGNTIYF; DNA: TGCGCCAGCAGCTTGGGCGGGATCGCTGGAAACACCATATATTTT
D: TRBD2; V: TRBV2; J: TRBJ2-1; size: .; CDR3: CASMKTSTYNEQFF; DNA: TGTGCCAGCATGAAGACTAGCACTTACAATGAGCAGTTCTTC
D: TRBD2; V: TRBV7-9; J: TRBJ2-7; size: .; CDR3: CASSSPGTSFYEQYF; DNA: TGTGCCAGCAGCTCGCCCGGGACTAGCTTCTACGAGCAGTACTTC
D: .; V: TRBV9; J: TRBJ1-3; size: .; CDR3: CASSVGGSLSGNTIYF; DNA: TGTGCCAGCAGCGTAGGAGGATCACTCTCTGGAAACACCATATATTTT
D: .; V: TRBV15; J: TRBJ1-2; size: .; CDR3: CATSREGNGYTF; DNA: TGTGCCACCAGCAGGGAGGGGAACGGCTACACCTTC
D: .; V: TRBV30; J: TRBJ2-7; size: .; CDR3: CAWSVRQGLEQYF; DNA: TGTGCCTGGAGTGTACGGCAGGGCCTCGAGCAGTACTTC
D: TRBD1; V: TRBV7-2; J: TRBJ1-3; size: .; CDR3: CASSLAGTASGNTIYF; DNA: TGTGCCAGCAGCTTAGCCGGGACAGCCTCTGGAAACACCATATATTTT
D: TRBD1; V: TRBV15; J: TRBJ1-5; size: .; CDR3: CATSTGTDSNQPQHF; DNA: TGTGCCACCAGCACCGGGACAGATAGCAATCAGCCCCAGCATTTT
D: TRBD1; V: TRBV29-1; J: TRBJ1-5; size: .; CDR3: CSVVFGTDHQPQHF; DNA: TGCAGCGTTGTTTTTGGGACAGACCATCAGCCCCAGCATTTT
D: .; V: TRBV11-3; J: TRBJ2-5; size: .; CDR3: CASSLDPGETQYF; DNA: TGTGCCAGCAGCTTAGATCCGGGCGAGACCCAGTACTTC
D: .; V: TRBV28; J: TRBJ2-7; size: .; CDR3: CASSLPGLQYEQYF; DNA: TGTGCCAGCAGTTTGCCGGGACTCCAGTACGAGCAGTACTTC
D: .; V: TRBV14; J: TRBJ2-7; size: .; CDR3: CASSQVIGLVGGEQYF; DNA: TGTGCCAGCAGCCAAGTTATCGGGCTGGTGGGCGGCGAGCAGTACTTC
D: .; V: TRBV5-5; J: TRBJ2-1; size: .; CDR3: CASSLRTTTSLNEQFF; DNA: TGTGCCAGCAGCTTGAGGACCACTACTAGTTTGAATGAGCAGTTCTTC
D: TRBD2; V: TRBV7-6; J: TRBJ2-1; size: .; CDR3: CASSSGTSGKRNEQFF; DNA: TGTGCCAGCAGCTCCGGGACTAGCGGGAAGAGGAATGAGCAGTTCTTC
D: .; V: TRBV27; J: TRBJ2-2; size: .; CDR3: CASSFLLTTGELFF; DNA: TGTGCCAGCAGTTTTCTACTAACCACCGGGGAGCTGTTTTTT
D: .; V: TRBV7-3; J: TRBJ2-1; size: .; CDR3: CASSPGSGLFDNEQFF; DNA: TGTGCCAGCAGCCCGGGGAGCGGGCTGTTTGACAATGAGCAGTTCTTC
D: .; V: TRBV10-1; J: TRBJ2-7; size: .; CDR3: CASSVSAGKGTYEQYF; DNA: TGCGCCAGCAGTGTGAGCGCAGGGAAGGGTACCTACGAGCAGTACTTC
D: TRBD2; V: TRBV28; J: TRBJ2-1; size: once; CDR3: CASSLWGLAADGEQFF; DNA: TGTGCCAGCAGTTTATGGGGACTAGCGGCCGACGGTGAGCAGTTCTTC
D: TRBD1; V: TRBV25-1; J: TRBJ1-5; size: .; CDR3: CASSEWDRGKGPQHF; DNA: TGTGCCAGCAGCGAGTGGGACAGGGGAAAAGGGCCCCAGCATTTT
D: .; V: TRBV5-1; J: TRBJ1-1; size: .; CDR3: CASSLVPAATWPTEAFF; DNA: TGCGCCAGCAGCTTGGTTCCCGCCGCAACCTGGCCCACTGAAGCTTTCTTT
D: .; V: TRBV6-1; J: TRBJ2-5; size: .; CDR3: CASSAVETQYF; DNA: TGTGCCAGCAGTGCGGTGGAGACCCAGTACTTC
D: TRBD2; V: TRBV4-2; J: TRBJ2-5; size: .; CDR3: CASSQGLAPGETQYF; DNA: TGTGCCAGCAGCCAGGGACTAGCCCCCGGGGAGACCCAGTACTTC
D: .; V: TRBV7-9; J: TRBJ2-2; size: .; CDR3: CASSPLVAGFSAGELFF; DNA: TGTGCCAGCAGCCCCCTTGTGGCGGGTTTTAGTGCCGGGGAGCTGTTTTTT
D: TRBD1; V: TRBV2; J: TRBJ2-6; size: .; CDR3: CASSERRGRFGANVLTF; DNA: TGTGCCAGCAGTGAACGTAGGGGGCGCTTCGGGGCCAACGTCCTGACTTTC
D: .; V: TRBV19; J: TRBJ2-4; size: .; CDR3: CASSTGDQNIQYF; DNA: TGTGCCAGTAGTACAGGGGACCAAAACATTCAGTACTTC
D: .; V: TRBV28; J: TRBJ2-7; size: .; CDR3: CASSLYRRHIEQYF; DNA: TGTGCCAGCAGTTTATACAGAAGACATATCGAGCAGTACTTC
D: .; V: TRBV7-9; J: TRBJ2-1; size: .; CDR3: CASSLAVGGQFF; DNA: TGTGCCAGCAGCTTAGCGGTCGGGGGTCAGTTCTTC
D: .; V: TRBV4-1; J: TRBJ2-3; size: once; CDR3: CASSQPGGTQYF; DNA: TGCGCCAGCAGCCAGCCGGGCGGTACGCAGTATTTT
D: .; V: TRBV5-1; J: TRBJ2-1; size: .; CDR3: CASSRRSGYNEQFF; DNA: TGCGCCAGCAGCCGCCGTTCCGGGTACAATGAGCAGTTCTTC
D: .; V: TRBV18; J: TRBJ2-5; size: .; CDR3: CASSPQGRGETQYF; DNA: TGTGCCAGCTCACCGCAGGGCCGGGGGGAGACCCAGTACTTC
D: .; V: TRBV6-5; J: TRBJ2-7; size: .; CDR3: CASSEPRSQYF; DNA: TGTGCCAGCAGTGAACCAAGGTCGCAGTACTTC
D: .; V: TRBV5-8; J: TRBJ2-1; size: .; CDR3: CASSRRDFNEQFF; DNA: TGTGCCAGCAGCAGAAGGGACTTCAATGAGCAGTTCTTC
D: .; V: TRBV5-1; J: TRBJ1-1; size: .; CDR3: CASSLENTGSGAFF; DNA: TGCGCCAGCAGCTTGGAGAACACAGGGAGTGGAGCTTTCTTT
D: TRBD1; V: TRBV7-2; J: TRBJ2-5; size: .; CDR3: CASSSGQGETQYF; DNA: TGTGCCAGCAGCTCCGGACAGGGGGAGACCCAGTACTTC
D: .; V: TRBV7-6; J: TRBJ2-7; size: .; CDR3: CASSLYIGRDNEQYF; DNA: TGTGCCAGCAGCTTATATATAGGGAGGGACAACGAGCAGTACTTC
D: TRBD2; V: TRBV2; J: TRBJ2-1; size: .; CDR3: CASSQDTSGFYNEQFF; DNA: TGTGCCAGCAGTCAGGACACTAGCGGGTTTTACAATGAGCAGTTCTTC
D: TRBD1; V: TRBV7-2; J: TRBJ2-3; size: .; CDR3: CASSCPGQGTDTQYF; DNA: TGTGCCAGCAGCTGTCCGGGACAGGGAACAGATACGCAGTATTTT
D: TRBD1; V: TRBV2; J: TRBJ2-7; size: .; CDR3: CASSEMPYGDRAADEQYF; DNA: TGTGCCAGCAGTGAAATGCCCTACGGAGACAGGGCGGCCGACGAGCAGTACTTC
D: .; V: TRBV18; J: TRBJ1-5; size: .; CDR3: CASSPGPAGGTVDEHF; DNA: TGTGCCAGCTCACCAGGCCCGGCTGGAGGGACGGTGGATGAGCATTTT
D: TRBD1; V: TRBV10-1; J: TRBJ2-2; size: .; CDR3: CASCGDRAAGELFF; DNA: TGCGCCAGCTGCGGTGACAGGGCCGCCGGGGAGCTGTTTTTT
D: .; V: TRBV10-3; J: TRBJ2-1; size: .; CDR3: CAISESSVSYNEQFF; DNA: TGTGCCATCAGTGAGTCGAGCGTTTCCTACAATGAGCAGTTCTTC
D: TRBD2; V: TRBV11-1; J: TRBJ2-7; size: .; CDR3: CASSLALAANSYEQYF; DNA: TGTGCCAGCAGCTTAGCGCTAGCGGCGAACTCCTACGAGCAGTACTTC